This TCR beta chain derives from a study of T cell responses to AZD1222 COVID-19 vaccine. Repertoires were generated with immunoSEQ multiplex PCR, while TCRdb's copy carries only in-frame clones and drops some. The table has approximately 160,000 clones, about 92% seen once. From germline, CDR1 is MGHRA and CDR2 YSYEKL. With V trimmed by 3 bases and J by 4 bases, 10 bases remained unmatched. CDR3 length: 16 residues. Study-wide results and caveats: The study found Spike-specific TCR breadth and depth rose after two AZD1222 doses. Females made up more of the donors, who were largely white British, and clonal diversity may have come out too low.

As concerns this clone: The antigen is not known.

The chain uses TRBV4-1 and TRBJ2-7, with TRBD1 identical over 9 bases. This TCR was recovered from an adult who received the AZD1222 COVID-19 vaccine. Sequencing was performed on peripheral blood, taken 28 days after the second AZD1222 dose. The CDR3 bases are TGCGCCAGCAGCCATGTCCGTAGACAGGGGGTTTACGAGCAGTACTTC. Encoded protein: CASSHVRRQGVYEQYF.